Listed below are T cell receptor beta chains from one sample, sequenced in a study of cytomegalovirus exposure and HLA in healthy donors. Profiled with immunoSEQ multiplex PCR; TCRdb holds only in-frame clones, not every one. The sample records around 230,000 clones, around 80% being singletons. The specimen was PBMCs. These TCRs come from a boy aged 10-17 years in good health and CMV-seronegative. CDR3s include the opening cysteine and the closing phenylalanine or tryptophan. The D gene is left open where the match is weak. Only part of the rows carry a size: once, few, many, or a class if the clone is expanded.

d_call: -
clone_size: -
v_call: TRBV19
j_call: TRBJ2-7
cdr3_aa: CASSFDVETYEQYF
cdr3_nt: TGTGCCAGTAGTTTTGATGTGGAGACCTACGAGCAGTACTTC

d_call: TRBD1
clone_size: few
v_call: TRBV29-1
j_call: TRBJ2-7
cdr3_aa: CSAGTGSTYEQYF
cdr3_nt: TGCAGCGCCGGGACAGGGAGCACCTACGAGCAGTACTTC

d_call: TRBD1
clone_size: once
v_call: TRBV9
j_call: TRBJ1-5
cdr3_aa: CASSVRDRGEPQHF
cdr3_nt: TGTGCCAGCAGCGTCCGGGACAGGGGAGAACCCCAGCATTTT

d_call: TRBD2
clone_size: -
v_call: TRBV30
j_call: TRBJ2-7
cdr3_aa: CAWRAGGSGYEQYF
cdr3_nt: TGTGCCTGGAGAGCGGGAGGGTCTGGCTACGAGCAGTACTTC

d_call: TRBD2
clone_size: -
v_call: TRBV6-5
j_call: TRBJ2-3
cdr3_aa: CASSYSTGGDTQYF
cdr3_nt: TGTGCCAGCAGTTACTCCACGGGGGGAGATACGCAGTATTTT

d_call: TRBD1
clone_size: -
v_call: TRBV2
j_call: TRBJ2-7
cdr3_aa: CASSDADRGFDEQYF
cdr3_nt: TGTGCCAGCAGTGACGCCGACAGGGGGTTCGACGAGCAGTACTTC

d_call: -
clone_size: -
v_call: TRBV6-5
j_call: TRBJ1-1
cdr3_aa: CASSRRGFSGEAFF
cdr3_nt: TGTGCCAGCAGTCGACGGGGATTTTCGGGCGAGGCTTTCTTT

d_call: -
clone_size: few
v_call: TRBV4-2
j_call: TRBJ1-2
cdr3_aa: CASSQDLFRDEARYGYTF
cdr3_nt: TGTGCCAGCAGCCAAGATTTATTCCGGGATGAGGCCCGCTATGGCTACACCTTC

d_call: -
clone_size: -
v_call: TRBV11-3
j_call: TRBJ2-7
cdr3_aa: CASSNERAADEQYF
cdr3_nt: TGTGCCAGCAGTAACGAGCGGGCCGCCGACGAGCAGTACTTC

d_call: -
clone_size: -
v_call: TRBV7-7
j_call: TRBJ1-5
cdr3_aa: CATSPVSNQPQHF
cdr3_nt: TGTGCCACCAGCCCGGTTAGCAATCAGCCCCAGCATTTT

d_call: -
clone_size: -
v_call: TRBV5-1
j_call: TRBJ1-1
cdr3_aa: CASSQLQGTEAFF
cdr3_nt: TGCGCCAGCAGCCAATTGCAGGGCACTGAAGCTTTCTTT

d_call: TRBD1
clone_size: once
v_call: TRBV19
j_call: TRBJ1-1
cdr3_aa: CASRKGDSQFGPEAFF
cdr3_nt: TGTGCCAGTAGAAAAGGGGACAGCCAATTCGGACCTGAAGCTTTCTTT

d_call: -
clone_size: -
v_call: TRBV7-2
j_call: TRBJ1-4
cdr3_aa: CASSFSRSATNEKLFF
cdr3_nt: TGTGCCAGCAGCTTTTCCAGGTCGGCAACTAATGAAAAACTGTTTTTT

d_call: -
clone_size: -
v_call: TRBV15
j_call: TRBJ1-2
cdr3_aa: CATSRDPGSGGYTF
cdr3_nt: TGTGCCACCAGCAGAGACCCCGGGTCTGGTGGCTACACCTTC

d_call: -
clone_size: -
v_call: TRBV10-3
j_call: TRBJ1-1
cdr3_aa: CAISETNGDTEAFF
cdr3_nt: TGTGCCATCAGTGAAACGAACGGGGACACTGAAGCTTTCTTT

d_call: -
clone_size: -
v_call: TRBV7-9
j_call: TRBJ2-2
cdr3_aa: CASSLAGLSGGRTGELFF
cdr3_nt: TGTGCCAGCAGCTTAGCGGGTTTGAGCGGAGGTCGAACCGGGGAGCTGTTTTTT

d_call: -
clone_size: -
v_call: TRBV7-2
j_call: TRBJ1-2
cdr3_aa: CASSDSASGDYGYTF
cdr3_nt: TGTGCCAGCAGCGATAGTGCGTCCGGGGACTATGGCTACACCTTC

d_call: -
clone_size: -
v_call: TRBV12-5
j_call: TRBJ2-7
cdr3_aa: CASGLPVNGGSYEQYF
cdr3_nt: TGTGCTAGTGGTTTGCCAGTTAACGGGGGAAGCTACGAGCAGTACTTC

d_call: -
clone_size: -
v_call: TRBV6-6
j_call: TRBJ1-1
cdr3_aa: CASSYSVRSTEAFF
cdr3_nt: TGTGCCAGCAGTTACTCGGTCCGGAGTACTGAAGCTTTCTTT

d_call: TRBD1
clone_size: -
v_call: TRBV5-6
j_call: TRBJ1-2
cdr3_aa: CASSRTGTYGYTF
cdr3_nt: TGTGCCAGCAGCAGGACAGGGACCTATGGCTACACCTTC

d_call: -
clone_size: -
v_call: TRBV11-3
j_call: TRBJ1-6
cdr3_aa: CASSLGLGQSISPLHF
cdr3_nt: TGTGCCAGCAGCTTAGGCCTTGGACAGTCGATTTCACCCCTCCACTTT

d_call: TRBD1
clone_size: -
v_call: TRBV18
j_call: TRBJ1-5
cdr3_aa: CASSLKPSGQLSNQPQHF
cdr3_nt: TGTGCCAGCTCACTCAAGCCGTCGGGACAGCTTAGCAATCAGCCCCAGCATTTT

d_call: TRBD1
clone_size: few
v_call: TRBV7-9
j_call: TRBJ2-1
cdr3_aa: CASALRQGGSKGSNEQFF
cdr3_nt: TGTGCCAGCGCCCTCCGACAGGGTGGGTCTAAAGGGAGCAATGAGCAGTTCTTC

d_call: TRBD1
clone_size: -
v_call: TRBV9
j_call: TRBJ1-1
cdr3_aa: CASSAPQGVNTEAFF
cdr3_nt: TGTGCCAGCAGCGCACCTCAGGGGGTCAACACTGAAGCTTTCTTT

d_call: TRBD2
clone_size: -
v_call: TRBV27
j_call: TRBJ2-3
cdr3_aa: CASSLPGLAASTDTQYF
cdr3_nt: TGTGCCAGCAGTTTACCCGGACTAGCGGCTTCCACAGATACGCAGTATTTT

d_call: TRBD2
clone_size: -
v_call: TRBV5-6
j_call: TRBJ2-2
cdr3_aa: CASSLQFRGGFTGELFF
cdr3_nt: TGTGCCAGCAGCTTGCAGTTCCGGGGGGGCTTCACCGGGGAGCTGTTTTTT

d_call: -
clone_size: -
v_call: TRBV5-1
j_call: TRBJ2-3
cdr3_aa: CASSSHPTDTQYF
cdr3_nt: TGCGCCAGCAGCTCACACCCGACAGATACGCAGTATTTT

d_call: -
clone_size: -
v_call: TRBV6-1
j_call: TRBJ1-2
cdr3_aa: CASSEEGNRRYGYTF
cdr3_nt: TGTGCCAGCAGTGAAGAAGGGAACAGGCGCTATGGCTACACCTTC

d_call: -
clone_size: few
v_call: TRBV10-1
j_call: TRBJ2-7
cdr3_aa: CASSERRSYEQYF
cdr3_nt: TGCGCCAGCAGTGAGAGGAGGTCCTACGAGCAGTACTTC

d_call: -
clone_size: -
v_call: TRBV6-1
j_call: TRBJ1-3
cdr3_aa: CASSELGLGNTIYF
cdr3_nt: TGTGCCAGCAGTGAATTGGGCCTAGGAAACACCATATATTTT

d_call: TRBD1
clone_size: few
v_call: TRBV5-6
j_call: TRBJ1-2
cdr3_aa: CASSLPGQGVYGYTF
cdr3_nt: TGTGCCAGCAGCTTACCGGGACAGGGGGTCTATGGCTACACCTTC

d_call: -
clone_size: -
v_call: TRBV6-5
j_call: TRBJ2-7
cdr3_aa: CASSLPYRAPYEQYF
cdr3_nt: TGTGCCAGCAGCCTTCCTTACAGGGCTCCTTACGAGCAGTACTTC

d_call: TRBD1
clone_size: -
v_call: TRBV7-9
j_call: TRBJ1-2
cdr3_aa: CASSAQVGTGGYGYTF
cdr3_nt: TGTGCCAGCAGCGCACAAGTAGGGACAGGGGGCTATGGCTACACCTTC

d_call: -
clone_size: -
v_call: TRBV13
j_call: TRBJ1-3
cdr3_aa: CASSSSGLLSGNTIYF
cdr3_nt: TGTGCCAGCAGCTCATCGGGACTCCTCTCTGGAAACACCATATATTTT

d_call: TRBD1
clone_size: once
v_call: TRBV5-6
j_call: TRBJ2-7
cdr3_aa: CASSPGTAYEQYF
cdr3_nt: TGTGCCAGCAGCCCGGGGACAGCCTACGAGCAGTACTTC

d_call: TRBD1
clone_size: -
v_call: TRBV5-6
j_call: TRBJ2-7
cdr3_aa: CASSLGGQGWNEQYF
cdr3_nt: TGTGCCAGCAGCTTGGGAGGACAGGGATGGAACGAGCAGTACTTC

d_call: TRBD2
clone_size: -
v_call: TRBV13
j_call: TRBJ2-1
cdr3_aa: CASSSTSGGAGNEQFF
cdr3_nt: TGTGCCAGCAGCTCTACAAGCGGGGGGGCCGGCAATGAGCAGTTCTTC

d_call: TRBD2
clone_size: few
v_call: TRBV27
j_call: TRBJ2-7
cdr3_aa: CASSLSGSYKQYF
cdr3_nt: TGTGCCAGCAGTTTGAGCGGGAGCTATAAGCAGTACTTC

d_call: TRBD2
clone_size: -
v_call: TRBV7-2
j_call: TRBJ2-1
cdr3_aa: CASSSLGLANNEQFF
cdr3_nt: TGTGCCAGCAGCTCCCTGGGACTAGCGAACAATGAGCAGTTCTTC

d_call: -
clone_size: -
v_call: TRBV4-1
j_call: TRBJ1-2
cdr3_aa: CASNSPSRGRGYTF
cdr3_nt: TGCGCCAGCAATTCCCCGAGCAGGGGAAGAGGCTACACCTTC

d_call: TRBD1
clone_size: -
v_call: TRBV6-5
j_call: TRBJ1-6
cdr3_aa: CASSYQQGADSPLHF
cdr3_nt: TGTGCCAGCAGTTACCAACAGGGGGCGGATTCACCCCTCCACTTT

d_call: -
clone_size: -
v_call: TRBV7-9
j_call: TRBJ2-7
cdr3_aa: CASSRGTTYEQYF
cdr3_nt: TGTGCCAGCAGCCGGGGGACGACCTACGAGCAGTACTTC

d_call: TRBD1
clone_size: -
v_call: TRBV6-4
j_call: TRBJ1-2
cdr3_aa: CASRRRQGRYGYTF
cdr3_nt: TGTGCCAGCAGAAGGAGACAGGGACGCTATGGCTACACCTTC

d_call: -
clone_size: few
v_call: TRBV25-1
j_call: TRBJ1-6
cdr3_aa: CASSDHLGSSPLHF
cdr3_nt: TGTGCCAGCAGTGACCATCTTGGGAGTTCACCCCTCCACTTT

d_call: -
clone_size: -
v_call: TRBV6-4
j_call: TRBJ1-1
cdr3_aa: CASSSERTTEAFF
cdr3_nt: TGTGCCAGCAGTAGTGAGCGTACCACTGAAGCTTTCTTT

d_call: -
clone_size: -
v_call: TRBV28
j_call: TRBJ1-5
cdr3_aa: CASSLVYSRNQPQHF
cdr3_nt: TGTGCCAGCAGTTTAGTCTACAGCCGCAATCAGCCCCAGCATTTT

d_call: -
clone_size: -
v_call: TRBV19
j_call: TRBJ2-4
cdr3_aa: CASNNQGSKNIQYF
cdr3_nt: TGTGCCAGTAACAATCAGGGGAGCAAAAACATTCAGTACTTC

d_call: -
clone_size: -
v_call: TRBV29-1
j_call: TRBJ2-3
cdr3_aa: CSAEGMGTYTDTQYF
cdr3_nt: TGCAGCGCCGAAGGAATGGGGACATACACAGATACGCAGTATTTT

d_call: -
clone_size: -
v_call: TRBV7-9
j_call: TRBJ1-3
cdr3_aa: CASSRSGGGPGNTIYF
cdr3_nt: TGTGCCAGCAGCCGTTCGGGAGGGGGTCCTGGAAACACCATATATTTT

d_call: -
clone_size: -
v_call: TRBV27
j_call: TRBJ1-1
cdr3_aa: CASTTRMNTEAFF
cdr3_nt: TGTGCCAGCACGACACGTATGAACACTGAAGCTTTCTTT